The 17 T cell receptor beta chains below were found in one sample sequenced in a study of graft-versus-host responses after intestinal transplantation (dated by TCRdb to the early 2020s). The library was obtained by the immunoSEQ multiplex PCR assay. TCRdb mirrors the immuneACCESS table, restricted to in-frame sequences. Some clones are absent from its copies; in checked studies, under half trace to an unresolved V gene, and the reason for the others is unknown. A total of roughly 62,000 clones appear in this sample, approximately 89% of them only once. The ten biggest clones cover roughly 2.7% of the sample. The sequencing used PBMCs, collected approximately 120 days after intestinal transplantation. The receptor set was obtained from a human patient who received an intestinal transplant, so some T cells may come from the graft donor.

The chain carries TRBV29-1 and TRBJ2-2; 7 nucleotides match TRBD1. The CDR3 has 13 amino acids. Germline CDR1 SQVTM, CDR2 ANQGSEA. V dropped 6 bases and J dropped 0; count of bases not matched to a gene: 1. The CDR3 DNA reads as TGCAGCGTCGACAGGGCGAACACCGGGGAGCTGTTTTTT. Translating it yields CSVDRANTGELFF.

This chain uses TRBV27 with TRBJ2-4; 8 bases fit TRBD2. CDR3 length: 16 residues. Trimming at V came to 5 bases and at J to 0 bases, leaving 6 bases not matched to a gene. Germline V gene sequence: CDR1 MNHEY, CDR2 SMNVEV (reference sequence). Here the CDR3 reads CASSPLAGLAKNIQYF. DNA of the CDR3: TGTGCCAGCAGTCCCCTAGCGGGTCTAGCCAAAAACATTCAGTACTTC.

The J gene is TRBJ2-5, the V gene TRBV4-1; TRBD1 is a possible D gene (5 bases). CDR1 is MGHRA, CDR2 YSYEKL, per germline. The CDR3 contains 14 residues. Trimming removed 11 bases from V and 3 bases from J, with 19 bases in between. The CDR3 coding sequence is TGCGCCTCCTCCCCCCTGGGGCAAGAAGAGACCCAGTACTTC. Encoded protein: CASSPLGQEETQYF.

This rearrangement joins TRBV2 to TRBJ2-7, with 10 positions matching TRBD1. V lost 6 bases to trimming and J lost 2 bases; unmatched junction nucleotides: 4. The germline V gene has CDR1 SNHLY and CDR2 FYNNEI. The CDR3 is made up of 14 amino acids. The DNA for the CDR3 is TGTGCCAGCAGGGGGGACAGGGGAACCTACGAGCAGTACTTC. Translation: CASRGDRGTYEQYF.

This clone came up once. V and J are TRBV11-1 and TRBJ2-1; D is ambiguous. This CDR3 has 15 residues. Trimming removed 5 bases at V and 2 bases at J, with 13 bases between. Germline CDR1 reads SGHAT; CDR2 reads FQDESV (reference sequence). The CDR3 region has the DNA TGTGCCAGCAGCGAAACTTCCACAGCCTACAATGAGCAGTTCTTC. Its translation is CASSETSTAYNEQFF.

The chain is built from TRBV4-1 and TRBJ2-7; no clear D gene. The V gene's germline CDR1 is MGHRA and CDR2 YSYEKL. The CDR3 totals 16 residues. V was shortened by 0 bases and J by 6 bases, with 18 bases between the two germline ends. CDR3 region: CASSQERTALTGEQYF. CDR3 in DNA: TGCGCCAGCAGCCAAGAGAGGACGGCTCTCACGGGCGAGCAGTACTTC.

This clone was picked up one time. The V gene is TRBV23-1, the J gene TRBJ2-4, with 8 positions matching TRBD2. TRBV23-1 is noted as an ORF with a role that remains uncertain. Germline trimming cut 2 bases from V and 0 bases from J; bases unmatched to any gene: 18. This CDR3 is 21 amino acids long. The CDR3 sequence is CASSQGPHGAGVLLAKNIQYF. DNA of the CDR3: TGCGCCAGCAGTCAAGGGCCCCACGGAGCGGGGGTTCTCCTAGCCAAAAACATTCAGTACTTC.

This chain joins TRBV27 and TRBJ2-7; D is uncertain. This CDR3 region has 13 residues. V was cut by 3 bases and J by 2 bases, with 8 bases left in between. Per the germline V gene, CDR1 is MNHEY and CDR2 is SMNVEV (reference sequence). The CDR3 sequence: CASSLGQTYEQYF. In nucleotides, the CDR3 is TGTGCCAGCAGTTTGGGTCAGACCTACGAGCAGTACTTC.

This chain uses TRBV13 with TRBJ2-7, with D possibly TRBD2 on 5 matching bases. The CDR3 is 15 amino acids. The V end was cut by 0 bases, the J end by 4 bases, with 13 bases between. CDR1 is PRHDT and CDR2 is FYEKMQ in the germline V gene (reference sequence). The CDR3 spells CASSLGPGTTYEQYF. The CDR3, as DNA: TGTGCCAGCAGCTTAGGGCCGGGAACCACGTACGAGCAGTACTTC.

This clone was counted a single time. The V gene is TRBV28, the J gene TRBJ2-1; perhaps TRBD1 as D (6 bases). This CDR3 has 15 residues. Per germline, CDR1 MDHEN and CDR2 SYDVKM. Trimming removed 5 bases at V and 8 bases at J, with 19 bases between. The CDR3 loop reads CASSLRGRGFDEQFF. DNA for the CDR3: TGTGCCAGCAGTCTCCGGGGCAGGGGTTTTGATGAGCAGTTCTTC.

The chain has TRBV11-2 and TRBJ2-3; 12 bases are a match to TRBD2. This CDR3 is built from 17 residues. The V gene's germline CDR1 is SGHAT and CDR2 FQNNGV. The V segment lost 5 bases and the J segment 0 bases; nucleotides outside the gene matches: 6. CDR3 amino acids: CASSLTLAGGSTDTQYF. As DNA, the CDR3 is TGTGCCAGCAGCCTTACGCTAGCGGGGGGGAGCACAGATACGCAGTATTTT. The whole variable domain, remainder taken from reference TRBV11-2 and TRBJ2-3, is EAGVAQSPRYKIIEKRQSVAFWCNPISGHATLYWYQQILGQGPKLLIQFQNNGVVDDSQLPKDRFSAERLKGVDSTLKIQPAKLEDSAVYLCASSLTLAGGSTDTQYFGPGTRLTVL.

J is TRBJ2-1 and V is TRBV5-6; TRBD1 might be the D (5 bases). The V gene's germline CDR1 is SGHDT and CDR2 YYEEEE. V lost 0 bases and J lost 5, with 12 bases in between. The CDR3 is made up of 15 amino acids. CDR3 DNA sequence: TGTGCCAGCAGCTTGGCGGTAGGGGCCCACAATGAGCAGTTCTTC. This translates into CASSLAVGAHNEQFF.

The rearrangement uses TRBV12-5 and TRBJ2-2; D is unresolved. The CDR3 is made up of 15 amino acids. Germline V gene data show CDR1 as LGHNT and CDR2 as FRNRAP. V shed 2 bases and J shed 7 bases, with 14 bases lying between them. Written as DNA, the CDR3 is TGTGCTAGTGGTTTGTCAACCAACATCCGCGGGGAGCTGTTTTTT. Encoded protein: CASGLSTNIRGELFF.

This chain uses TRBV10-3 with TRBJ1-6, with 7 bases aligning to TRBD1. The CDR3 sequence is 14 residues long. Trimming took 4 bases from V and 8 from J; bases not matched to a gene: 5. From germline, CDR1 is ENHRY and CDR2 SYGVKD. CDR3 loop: CAISGGGKDSPLHF. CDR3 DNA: TGTGCCATCAGTGGAGGGGGCAAGGATTCACCCCTCCACTTT.

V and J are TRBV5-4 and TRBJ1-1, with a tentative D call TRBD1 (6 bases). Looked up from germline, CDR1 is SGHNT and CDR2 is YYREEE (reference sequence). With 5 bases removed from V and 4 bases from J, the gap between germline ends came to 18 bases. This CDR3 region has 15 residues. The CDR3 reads CASSPTGARGTEAFF. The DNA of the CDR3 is TGTGCCAGCAGTCCAACGGGGGCCAGAGGCACTGAAGCTTTCTTT.

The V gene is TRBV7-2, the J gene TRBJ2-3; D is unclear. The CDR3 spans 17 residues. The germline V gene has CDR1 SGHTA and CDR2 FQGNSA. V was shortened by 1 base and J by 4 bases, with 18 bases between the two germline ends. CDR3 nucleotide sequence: TGTGCCAGCAGCTTAGATCTATATGAGACCCTCGCAGATACGCAGTATTTT. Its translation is CASSLDLYETLADTQYF. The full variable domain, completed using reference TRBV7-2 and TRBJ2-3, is GAGVSQSPSNKVTEKGKDVELRCDPISGHTALYWYRQSLGQGLEFLIYFQGNSAPDKSGLPSDRFSAERTGGSVSTLTIQRTQQEDSAVYLCASSLDLYETLADTQYFGPGTRLTVL.

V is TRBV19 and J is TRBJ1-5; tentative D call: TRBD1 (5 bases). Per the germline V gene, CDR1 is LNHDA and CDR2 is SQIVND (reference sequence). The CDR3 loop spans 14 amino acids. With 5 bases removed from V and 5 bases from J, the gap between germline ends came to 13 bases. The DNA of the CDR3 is TGTGCCAGTAGTGTCACAGGAGACTATCAGCCCCAGCATTTT. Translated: CASSVTGDYQPQHF.